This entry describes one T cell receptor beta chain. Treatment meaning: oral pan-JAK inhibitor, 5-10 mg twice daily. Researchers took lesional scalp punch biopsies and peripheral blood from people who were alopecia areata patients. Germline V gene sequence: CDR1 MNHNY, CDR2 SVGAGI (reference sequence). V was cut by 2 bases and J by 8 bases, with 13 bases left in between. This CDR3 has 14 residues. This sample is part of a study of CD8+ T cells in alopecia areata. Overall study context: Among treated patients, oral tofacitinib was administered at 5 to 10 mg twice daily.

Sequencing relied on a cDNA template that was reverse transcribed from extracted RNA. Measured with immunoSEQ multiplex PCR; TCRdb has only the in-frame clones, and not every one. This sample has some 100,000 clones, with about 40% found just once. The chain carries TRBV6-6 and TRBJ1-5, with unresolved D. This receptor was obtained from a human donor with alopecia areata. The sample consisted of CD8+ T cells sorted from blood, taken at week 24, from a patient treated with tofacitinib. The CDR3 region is CASSYMGNWEPQHF. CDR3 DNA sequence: TGTGCCAGCAGTTACATGGGTAATTGGGAGCCCCAGCATTTT.